This T cell receptor (beta chain) was sequenced in a study of Ad26.COV2.S vaccination and SARS-CoV-2 variants. Study-wide background: Into the muscle, Ad26.COV2.S was dosed once or twice, 56 days apart.

CDR3 length: 16 residues. V was trimmed by 1 base and J by 0 bases, leaving 13 bases between them. CDR1 and CDR2 from the germline V gene are SGHRS and YFSETQ. This clone was counted at least ten times. Its antigen is not identified. Treatment specified: 15 to 20 received Ad26.COV2.S at low or high dose, single or two shots; about 5 received placebo; per-sample allocation not given. Sampling was performed 63 days after the first vaccine or placebo injection. Generated by immunoSEQ multiplex PCR, the TCRdb table keeps only in-frame clones and is missing some. The table lists 350,000 to 500,000 clones, 89% of them singletons. Study-level results: Recipients of vaccine and of placebo showed similar breadth of their non-spike TCR repertoires. Measures of TCR breadth and depth may have fallen short of total T cell responses.

This clonotype was obtained from a person aged 18-60 years who received the Ad26.COV2.S COVID-19 vaccine or a placebo. The chain combines TRBV5-1 with TRBJ1-1, with D uncertain. The sample here was peripheral blood, taken in a trial of Ad26.COV2.S vaccine versus placebo. CDR3 protein: CASSLSGQTMNTEAFF. CDR3 nucleotide sequence: TGCGCCAGCAGCTTGTCGGGCCAGACAATGAACACTGAAGCTTTCTTT.